Following are 20 T cell receptor beta chains from one sample sequenced in a study of metastatic and nonmetastatic thyroid tumors. All patients were treatment-naive before thyroid surgery. MiXCR was used by TCRdb to re-call the PCR reads. The repertoire has around 21,000 clones, roughly 22% of them found once; the top ten carry about 10%. Sample: tumor tissue. The receptors derive from a male donor with papillary thyroid cancer or a benign thyroid nodule (not recorded which). Some clones in this sample may be carry-over from other donors' samples.

In this sample, this clone turned up many times. This chain links TRBV28 with TRBJ2-1, with D maybe TRBD2 (6 bases). The germline CDR1 and CDR2 sequences are MDHEN and SYDVKM. V dropped 11 bases and J dropped 4 bases, with 12 bases sitting between them. The CDR3 has 12 residues. The CDR3 protein is CAASGLYNEQFF. Here the CDR3 DNA reads TGTGCCGCCTCGGGACTGTACAATGAGCAGTTCTTC.

This clone was counted only a few times. The chain recombines TRBV28 with TRBJ2-7, with TRBD2 identical over 9 bases. The CDR3 consists of 15 residues. Germline V lookup: CDR1 MDHEN, CDR2 SYDVKM. The junction had 12 bases not matched to a gene; V was cut back by 9 bases and J by 3 bases. CDR3 nucleotide sequence: TGTGCCAGTCCTTTAGAAGAGCGGGAGGACTACGAGCAGTACTTC. Translated, it gives CASPLEEREDYEQYF.

By share of the sample, this clone is medium-sized (0.01 to 0.1%). The chain is built from TRBV7-9 and TRBJ2-1; D is possibly TRBD1 (5 bases). CDR3 size: 16 residues. Germline V gene data show CDR1 as SEHNR and CDR2 as FQNEAQ (reference sequence). The ends were cut back, 7 bases at V and 3 bases at J, with 19 bases in the middle. CDR3: CASTPLGHRVYNEQFF. The CDR3 DNA follows: TGTGCCAGCACCCCCCTTGGACACCGCGTCTACAATGAGCAGTTCTTC.

This clone was counted many times. The chain joins TRBV27 to TRBJ2-6; 10 nucleotides align to TRBD1. Losses at the gene ends were 3 bases for V and 2 bases for J; bases not matched to a gene: 10. The germline CDR1 and CDR2 sequences are MNHEY and SMNVEV (reference sequence). This CDR3 is 19 amino acids long. The chain's CDR3 is CASSFLRDRGITGANVLTF. In nucleotides, the CDR3 is TGTGCCAGCAGTTTTTTGAGGGACAGGGGCATCACTGGGGCCAACGTCCTGACTTTC.

This clone was observed many times. The chain carries TRBV5-1 and TRBJ2-2; the match to TRBD2 covers 7 bases. This CDR3 has 14 residues. From germline, CDR1 is SGHRS and CDR2 YFSETQ. V shed 1 base and J 3 bases; nucleotides not matched to a gene: 0. The CDR3 sequence: CASSLTSDTGELFF. The CDR3 DNA is TGCGCCAGCAGCTTGACTAGCGACACCGGGGAGCTGTTTTTT.

CDR3 sequence reads: CASVSGSGCQPQHF. CDR3 DNA sequence: TGTGCCAGCGTATCAGGTTCGGGTTGTCAGCCCCAGCATTTT. V and J are TRBV27 and TRBJ1-5, with unresolved D. This CDR3 is built from 14 residues. Trimming pared 8 bases from V and 6 bases from J, leaving 17 bases between. CDR1 and CDR2 from the germline V gene are MNHEY and SMNVEV (reference sequence).

This clone was seen at least ten times. J is TRBJ2-5 and V is TRBV28; 11 bases are a match to TRBD1. The CDR3 runs 15 residues. Germline values: CDR1 MDHEN, CDR2 SYDVKM. J gave up 2 bases and V 4 bases, and 3 bases lay outside the gene matches. The CDR3 DNA is TGTGCCAGCAGTTGGGGACAGGGGGTTCAAGAGACCCAGTACTTC. Translated: CASSWGQGVQETQYF.

This clone is medium-sized within its sample. The rearrangement uses TRBV6-1 and TRBJ1-1; 9 bases are shared with TRBD1. Germline trimming cut 4 bases from V and 3 bases from J; bases unmatched to any gene: 6. CDR3 size: 15 residues. Germline loops: CDR1 MNHNS, CDR2 SASEGT. Here the CDR3 DNA reads TGTGCCAGCAGTGTGGGACAGGGTTATGACACTGAAGCTTTCTTT. Translating it yields CASSVGQGYDTEAFF.

This clone came up many times. The chain links TRBV4-1 to TRBJ2-4; TRBD1 might be the D (5 bases). V lost 0 bases to trimming and J lost 8 bases, with 5 bases between them. Germline loops: CDR1 MGHRA, CDR2 YSYEKL. CDR3 length: 12 amino acids. The CDR3 nucleotides are TGCGCCAGCAGCCAAGAACAGGACATTCAGTACTTC. Protein: CASSQEQDIQYF.

This clone was picked up many times. This chain uses TRBV3-1 with TRBJ2-3; D unresolved. CDR3 length: 14 residues. V was shortened by 2 bases and J by 6 bases, with 12 bases between the two germline ends. Germline loops: CDR1 LGHDT, CDR2 YNNKEL (reference sequence). CDR3 coding DNA: TGTGCCAGCAGCCAATCTAACCTGCCGGATACGCAGTATTTT. This translates into CASSQSNLPDTQYF.

This clone was counted many times. The rearrangement uses TRBV9 and TRBJ2-3; the D call may be TRBD1 or TRBD2 (5 bases each). This CDR3 spans 16 amino acids. Between the trimmed V and J ends, which lost 5 bases and 0 bases, there was a span of 16 bases. From germline, CDR1 is SGDLS and CDR2 YYNGEE. CDR3 residues: CASSIDGATSTDTQYF. CDR3 bases: TGTGCCAGCAGTATTGACGGGGCTACCAGCACAGATACGCAGTATTTT.

The table lists this clone with many counts. The CDR3 region is CASTAPLGSVEQFF. DNA for the CDR3: TGTGCCAGCACCGCCCCTCTTGGGAGCGTGGAGCAGTTCTTC. The rearrangement uses TRBV2 and TRBJ2-1; perhaps TRBD2 as D (5 bases). Germline V CDR1 and CDR2: SNHLY, FYNNEI. With 7 bases removed from V and 10 bases from J, the gap between germline ends came to 20 bases. The length of the CDR3 is 14 residues.

On this clone: An end of the junction does not agree with germline; a read error may underlie this. The sample has other DNA sequences that encode this CDR3 too. The V gene is TRBV6-1, the J gene TRBJ1-2, with D unresolved. CDR1 is MNHNS, CDR2 SASEGT, per germline. The CDR3 has 12 residues. The CDR3 DNA reads TGTGCCAGCAGTGAAGCTAACTATGGTTACACATTC. Its protein product is CASSEANYGYTF.

This clone was recorded at least ten times. The chain links TRBV6-1 to TRBJ1-5, with TRBD1 as a possible D gene (5 bases). Trimming took 8 bases from V and 0 from J, leaving 8 bases between them. Germline V lookup: CDR1 MNHNS, CDR2 SASEGT. The CDR3 has 13 amino acids. The CDR3 protein is CASGGNSNQPQHF. CDR3 nucleotide sequence: TGTGCCAGCGGGGGGAATAGCAATCAGCCCCAGCATTTT.

This clone was detected ten times or more. This chain uses TRBV11-1 with TRBJ1-4; tentatively, D is TRBD1 (6 bases). The V end lost 5 bases, the J end lost 0 bases, and 25 bases lay between the germline ends. Germline CDR1 reads SGHAT; CDR2 reads FQDESV (reference sequence). This CDR3 is built from 20 residues. CDR3 sequence reads: CASSSQTGRVEFATNEKLFF. CDR3 nucleotide sequence: TGTGCCAGCAGCAGCCAGACAGGTCGGGTAGAGTTTGCAACTAATGAAAAACTGTTTTTT.

As regards this clone: One junction end does not reproduce the germline sequence, and a read error may be involved. Other DNA sequences of this sample code for an identical CDR3. This chain uses TRBV20-1 with TRBJ2-5; D possibly corresponds to TRBD2 (6 bases). The CDR3 consists of 15 residues. Per germline, CDR1 DFQATT and CDR2 SNEGSKA (reference sequence). The CDR3 loop is CSAKNWDFGEETQYF. CDR3 DNA sequence: TGTAGTGCTAAGAACTGGGACTTCGGGGAAGAGACCCAGTACTTC.

This clone was recorded at least ten times. J is TRBJ1-2 and V is TRBV3-1; no definite D call. The germline V gene has CDR1 LGHDT and CDR2 YNNKEL (reference sequence). V was shortened by 0 bases and J by 1 base, with 3 bases between the two germline ends. The CDR3 contains 13 residues. CDR3 protein: CASSQELNYGYTF. The CDR3 DNA sequence: TGTGCCAGCAGCCAAGAACTTAACTATGGCTACACCTTC.

Many counts were recorded for this clone. This sequence joins TRBV12-3 or TRBV12-4 and TRBJ1-5; the D is unclear. The V gene lost 1 base and the J gene lost 5 bases, with 9 bases spanning the gap. This CDR3 comprises 14 residues. The CDR3 nucleotides are TGTGCCAGCAGTTTAGATAGGGTAGATCAGCCCCAGCATTTT. This encodes CASSLDRVDQPQHF.

In this sample, this clone turned up many times. The chain links TRBV11-3 to TRBJ2-1; D not resolved. CDR3 size: 15 residues. V shed 1 base and J shed 0 bases, with 7 bases lying between them. CDR1 is SGHNT and CDR2 is YENEEA in the germline V gene. The CDR3 coding sequence is TGTGCCAGCAGCTTAGGCACTTACTCCTACAATGAGCAGTTCTTC. Translated: CASSLGTYSYNEQFF.

This clone is termed medium-sized. This specimen includes other DNA sequences encoding the same CDR3. The V call is TRBV5-5, the J call TRBJ1-5; the D is unclear. Germline V gene lookup returns CDR1 SGHKS and CDR2 YYEKEE (reference sequence). V lost 4 bases and J lost 3, with 11 bases in between. The CDR3 runs to 14 residues. The CDR3 spells CASSLGGINQPQHF. The CDR3 DNA sequence: TGTGCCAGCAGCCTTGGCGGGATCAATCAGCCCCAGCATTTT. The full variable domain, completed using reference TRBV5-5 and TRBJ1-5, is DAGVTQSPTHLIKTRGQQVTLRCSPISGHKSVSWYQQVLGQGPQFIFQYYEKEERGRGNFPDRFSARQFPNYSSELNVNALLLGDSALYLCASSLGGINQPQHFGDGTRLSIL.